Shown below are 17 T cell receptor beta chains from a single sample sequenced in a study of beta chain features in type 1 diabetes. Findings and caveats of the study: Among patients with Type 1 diabetes, TCRB CDR3s were moderately but significantly shorter in every one of the four CD4+ subsets.

These receptors have no identified antigens. All of the isolated RNA was reverse transcribed, so expressed TCRB transcripts were sequenced. TCRdb's copy holds only in-frame clones and misses some; the assay was immunoSEQ multiplex PCR. The sample yields about 160,000 clones, around 8.3% seen once. The sample taken for sequencing was central memory CD4+ T cells from blood. The receptor set was obtained from a woman between 18 and 29 years old with type 1 diabetes.

The chain uses TRBV28 and TRBJ2-1; D is perhaps TRBD2 (5 bases). Germline CDR1 MDHEN, CDR2 SYDVKM. The CDR3 totals 18 residues. V was pared by 2 bases and J by 0 bases, with 17 bases between. The CDR3 loop is CASSLGLEATRSYNEQFF. In DNA form, the CDR3 reads TGTGCCAGCAGTTTAGGGCTGGAGGCGACCCGCTCCTACAATGAGCAGTTCTTC.

This clone was counted between two and nine times. The chain couples TRBV5-4 to TRBJ1-1; 7 positions agree with TRBD1. V trimming: 6 bases; J trimming: 3 bases; junction bases outside the gene matches: 2. Germline V CDR1 and CDR2: SGHNT, YYREEE (reference sequence). This CDR3 region has 12 residues. The CDR3 DNA reads as TGTGCCAGCACCAGGGGGTACACTGAAGCTTTCTTT. As protein: CASTRGYTEAFF.

The rearrangement uses TRBV18 and TRBJ1-5; the D gene is possibly TRBD1 (5 bases). The V end was cut by 3 bases, the J end by 4 bases, with 7 bases between. This CDR3 spans 13 amino acids. The germline CDR1 and CDR2 sequences are KGHSH and LQKENI. CDR3 sequence (DNA): TGTGCCAGCTCACCGACAGAGAATCAGCCCCAGCATTTT. Its protein is CASSPTENQPQHF.

The chain carries TRBV7-2 and TRBJ2-3; 7 nucleotides agree with TRBD2. V shed 2 bases, J shed 6 bases, and the junction held 11 bases outside the gene matches. The CDR3 loop spans 16 amino acids. The germline gives CDR1 SGHTA, CDR2 FQGNSA. CDR3 DNA: TGTGCCAGCAGCTTAAGTTCTAGCGGTTTCAGGGATACGCAGTATTTT. It codes for CASSLSSSGFRDTQYF.

This sequence joins TRBV9 and TRBJ2-5, with TRBD1 matching over 7 bases. From germline, CDR1 is SGDLS and CDR2 YYNGEE. CDR3 length equals 14 residues. Unmatched junction bases numbered 8, after V lost 4 bases and J lost 5 bases. CDR3 region: CASSPDRIEETQYF. The CDR3 DNA follows: TGTGCCAGCAGCCCGGACAGGATCGAGGAGACCCAGTACTTC.

As for this clone: Other DNA sequences in the same sample also yield this CDR3. J is TRBJ2-1 and V is TRBV4-3; 10 nucleotides line up with TRBD2. The J segment lost 5 bases and the V segment lost 3 bases, leaving 1 base of the junction unmatched. The CDR3 spans 14 residues. CDR1 and CDR2 from the germline V gene are LGHNA and YSLEER. CDR3 region: CASSHGLADNEQFF. The CDR3 DNA follows: TGCGCCAGCAGCCATGGACTAGCGGACAATGAGCAGTTCTTC.

This clone was detected ten times or more. V is TRBV15 and J is TRBJ2-1; 9 bases align to TRBD1. CDR1 and CDR2 (germline): LNHNV, YYDKDF (reference sequence). CDR3 length equals 16 residues. V trimming: 3 bases; J trimming: 8 bases; junction bases outside the gene matches: 11. The CDR3 sequence is CATSSETGTGSDEQFF. Written as DNA, the CDR3 is TGTGCCACCAGCAGCGAAACCGGGACAGGGAGCGATGAGCAGTTCTTC. Drawing the rest from reference TRBV15 and TRBJ2-1, the complete variable domain is DAMVIQNPRYQVTQFGKPVTLSCSQTLNHNVMYWYQQKSSQAPKLLFHYYDKDFNNEADTPDNFQSRRPNTSFCFLDIRSPGLGDTAMYLCATSSETGTGSDEQFFGPGTRLTVL.

The chain is built from TRBV9 and TRBJ1-2; D gene ambiguous. The CDR3 runs 13 residues. Trimming left V 4 bases short and J 8 bases short, with 15 bases between. In germline, CDR1 is SGDLS, CDR2 YYNGEE. The CDR3 DNA is TGTGCCAGCAGCCGACTCTCCGACCGGGGCTACACCTTC. Encoded protein: CASSRLSDRGYTF.

J is TRBJ2-7 and V is TRBV7-2; a weak D match, TRBD1 (5 bases). CDR3 length equals 15 residues. With 2 bases removed from V and 7 bases from J, the gap between germline ends came to 18 bases. Per the germline V gene, CDR1 is SGHTA and CDR2 is FQGNSA. The CDR3 loop reads CASSLTLSDKLEQYF. For the CDR3, the DNA is TGTGCCAGCAGCTTAACGTTATCGGACAAATTGGAGCAGTACTTC. Combining the CDR3 with reference TRBV7-2 and TRBJ2-7 gives the whole variable domain GAGVSQSPSNKVTEKGKDVELRCDPISGHTALYWYRQSLGQGLEFLIYFQGNSAPDKSGLPSDRFSAERTGGSVSTLTIQRTQQEDSAVYLCASSLTLSDKLEQYFGPGTRLTVT.

A few counts support this clone. The V call is TRBV11-2, the J call TRBJ2-1; 8 bases agree with TRBD1. The CDR3 extends over 16 amino acids. Trimming cost V 2 bases and J 4 bases; bases outside gene matches: 7. Germline V gene data show CDR1 as SGHAT and CDR2 as FQNNGV. CDR3 region: CASSLLVGQAYNEQFF. CDR3 nucleotides: TGTGCCAGCAGCTTACTAGTGGGACAGGCATACAATGAGCAGTTCTTC.

The chain uses TRBV5-4 and TRBJ2-3; D is unresolved. The V end lost 3 bases, the J end lost 1 base, and 12 bases lay between the germline ends. Germline CDR1 is SGHNT and CDR2 is YYREEE (reference sequence). This CDR3 is built from 15 residues. CDR3 amino acids: CASSSGSWGTDTQYF. CDR3 in DNA: TGTGCCAGCAGCTCCGGGTCTTGGGGCACAGATACGCAGTATTTT.

This clone was observed a few times. The chain uses TRBV2 and TRBJ1-2, with D unclear. V was trimmed by 3 bases and J by 7 bases, leaving 9 bases between them. Per the germline V gene, CDR1 is SNHLY and CDR2 is FYNNEI. This CDR3 spans 12 amino acids. In DNA form, the CDR3 reads TGTGCCAGCAGTGAGGACTCCTCTGGCTACACCTTC. Its translation is CASSEDSSGYTF.

This clone was detected only a few times. This sequence joins TRBV18 and TRBJ1-6, with D perhaps TRBD1 (6 bases). CDR1 is KGHSH and CDR2 is LQKENI in the germline V gene. V lost 4 bases and J 8 bases, leaving 18 bases between the germline ends. This CDR3 is 16 amino acids long. The CDR3 sequence: CASSQTGYGEYSPLHF. The CDR3 bases are TGTGCCAGCTCACAAACAGGGTACGGGGAGTATTCACCCCTCCACTTT.

This clone was seen more than once but under ten times. The chain couples TRBV4-3 to TRBJ1-4, with 7 bases matching TRBD1. Germline CDR1 LGHNA, CDR2 YSLEER. The CDR3 runs 16 residues. The J segment lost 5 bases and the V segment lost 1 base, leaving 7 bases of the junction unmatched. In DNA form, the CDR3 reads TGCGCCAGCAGCCAAGGGGCGGACAGGCGGAATGAAAAACTGTTTTTT. Encoded protein: CASSQGADRRNEKLFF.

The chain joins TRBV7-2 to TRBJ1-2; TRBD1 might be the D (6 bases). The CDR3 length is 15 residues. Germline CDR1 reads SGHTA; CDR2 reads FQGNSA. Between the trimmed V and J ends, which lost 1 base and 4 bases, there was a span of 13 bases. CDR3 sequence: CASSLVQGFGYGYTF. CDR3 coding DNA: TGTGCCAGCAGCTTAGTCCAGGGGTTTGGCTATGGCTACACCTTC.

The chain is built from TRBV28 and TRBJ2-3, with TRBD2 matching 12 bases. The germline gives CDR1 MDHEN, CDR2 SYDVKM. V shed 7 bases, J shed 0 bases, and the junction held 11 bases outside the gene matches. CDR3 length: 18 amino acids. The CDR3 sequence: CASIPSAGTSGSTDTQYF. The DNA for the CDR3 is TGTGCCAGCATCCCTTCCGCCGGGACTAGCGGGAGCACAGATACGCAGTATTTT.

V and J are TRBV29-1 and TRBJ2-3; TRBD1 is a possible D gene (6 bases). CDR1 is SQVTM, CDR2 ANQGSEA, per germline. With 3 bases removed from V and 0 bases from J, the gap between germline ends came to 16 bases. The CDR3 is 16 amino acids. The CDR3 bases are TGCAGCGTTGAGGGTTTTACAGGGTCTAGCACAGATACGCAGTATTTT. This encodes CSVEGFTGSSTDTQYF.